This TCR beta chain was profiled in a study of blood T cell repertoires in COVID-19. This table comes from immunoSEQ multiplex PCR, and its TCRdb copy is limited to in-frame clones, with some not included. The data contain 350,000 or so clones, 85% to 90% of them singletons. Trimming at V came to 7 bases and at J to 5 bases, leaving 1 base not matched to a gene. CDR1 is LNHDA and CDR2 is SQIVND in the germline V gene (reference sequence). This CDR3 has 13 amino acids. Material: PBMCs or T cells enriched from blood (not recorded which). This TCR derives from a woman in her thirties who had been exposed to COVID-19. The rearrangement uses TRBV19 and TRBJ1-4; 10 bases are shared with TRBD1. For the CDR3, the DNA is TGTGCCAGTAAGGACAGGGGGAATGAAAAACTGTTTTTT. Its protein product is CASKDRGNEKLFF. Full variable domain (missing parts from reference TRBV19 and TRBJ1-4): DGGITQSPKYLFRKEGQNVTLSCEQNLNHDAMYWYRQDPGQGLRLIYYSQIVNDFQKGDIAEGYSVSREKKESFPLTVTSAQKNPTAFYLCASKDRGNEKLFFGSGTQLSVL.